The clone carrying this T cell receptor (beta chain) was seen at least ten times. What it binds is not known. Amplification of TCR beta CDR3 regions used RNA transcripts. Second-round multiplex PCR followed a first-round RT-PCR using HTBI primers. In TCRdb, the multiplex PCR reads were re-called with MiXCR into one record per CDR3 protein. The data show under 800,000 distinct CDR3 sequences, about a fifth seen once. Germline V gene data show CDR1 as SNHLY and CDR2 as FYNNEI. Trimming removed 7 bases from V and 4 bases from J; junction bases left unmatched: 7. CDR3 length equals 13 residues. The data were taken from a study of Graves' ophthalmopathy and Graves' hyperthyroidism. Overall study findings and caveats: Blood repertoires reportedly contained most expanded thyroid clonotypes above 0.001 frequency. It was with roughly 71% sensitivity and 72% to 75% specificity that the model predicted ophthalmopathy progression.

Hyperthyroidism qualified as stable when ophthalmopathy did not develop within 18 months of follow-up. The sequence derives from a woman aged 18-29 years with stable Graves' hyperthyroidism. Some clones in this sample may be carry-over from other donors' samples. The sequenced sample consisted of peripheral blood. This chain uses TRBV2 with TRBJ2-7; 7 nucleotides align to TRBD1. The CDR3 sequence: CASKSDRSYEQYF. The CDR3 region has the DNA TGTGCCAGCAAATCGGACAGGAGTTACGAGCAGTACTTC.